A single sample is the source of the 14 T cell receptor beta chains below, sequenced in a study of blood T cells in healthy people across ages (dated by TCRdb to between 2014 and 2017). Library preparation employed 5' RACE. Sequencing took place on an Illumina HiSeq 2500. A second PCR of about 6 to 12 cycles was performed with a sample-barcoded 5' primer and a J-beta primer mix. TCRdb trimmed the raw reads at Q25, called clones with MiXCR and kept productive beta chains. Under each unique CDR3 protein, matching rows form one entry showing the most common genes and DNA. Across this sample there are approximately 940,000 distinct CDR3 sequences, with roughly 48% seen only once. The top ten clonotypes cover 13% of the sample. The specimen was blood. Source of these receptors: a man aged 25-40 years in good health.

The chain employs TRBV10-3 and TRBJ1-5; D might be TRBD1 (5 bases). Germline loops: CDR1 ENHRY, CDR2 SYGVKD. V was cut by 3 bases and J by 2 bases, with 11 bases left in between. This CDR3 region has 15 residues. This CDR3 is CAISEGREGNQPQHF. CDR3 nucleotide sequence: TGTGCCATCAGTGAAGGCAGGGAAGGCAATCAGCCCCAGCATTTT.

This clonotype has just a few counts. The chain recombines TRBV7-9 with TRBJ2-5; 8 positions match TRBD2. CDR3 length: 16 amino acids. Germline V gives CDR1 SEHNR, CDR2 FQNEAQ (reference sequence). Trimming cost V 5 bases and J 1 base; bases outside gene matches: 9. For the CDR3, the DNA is TGTGCCAGCAGCCGACCGGCGGGGGGCCCCCAAGAGACCCAGTACTTC. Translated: CASSRPAGGPQETQYF.

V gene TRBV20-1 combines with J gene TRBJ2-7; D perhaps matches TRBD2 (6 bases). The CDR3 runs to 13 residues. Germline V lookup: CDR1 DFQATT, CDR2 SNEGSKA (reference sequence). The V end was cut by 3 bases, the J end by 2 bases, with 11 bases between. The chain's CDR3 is CSASRGTTYEQYF. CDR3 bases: TGCAGTGCTAGTCGCGGGACGACCTACGAGCAGTACTTC.

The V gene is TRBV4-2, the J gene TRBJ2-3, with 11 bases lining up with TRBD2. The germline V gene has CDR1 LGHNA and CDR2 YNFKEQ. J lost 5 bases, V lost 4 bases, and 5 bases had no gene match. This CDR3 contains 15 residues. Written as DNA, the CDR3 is TGTGCCAGCAGCCTTAGCGGGGGGGCAGTAGATACGCAGTATTTT. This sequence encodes CASSLSGGAVDTQYF.

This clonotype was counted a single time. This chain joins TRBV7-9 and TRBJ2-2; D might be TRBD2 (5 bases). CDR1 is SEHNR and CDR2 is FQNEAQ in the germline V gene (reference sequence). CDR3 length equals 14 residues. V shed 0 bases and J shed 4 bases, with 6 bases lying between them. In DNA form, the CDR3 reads TGTGCCAGCAGCTTAGCCGGACTCACCGGGGAGCTGTTTTTT. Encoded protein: CASSLAGLTGELFF. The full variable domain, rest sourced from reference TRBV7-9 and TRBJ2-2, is DTGVSQNPRHKITKRGQNVTFRCDPISEHNRLYWYRQTLGQGPEFLTYFQNEAQLEKSRLLSDRFSAERPKGSFSTLEIQRTEQGDSAMYLCASSLAGLTGELFFGEGSRLTVL.

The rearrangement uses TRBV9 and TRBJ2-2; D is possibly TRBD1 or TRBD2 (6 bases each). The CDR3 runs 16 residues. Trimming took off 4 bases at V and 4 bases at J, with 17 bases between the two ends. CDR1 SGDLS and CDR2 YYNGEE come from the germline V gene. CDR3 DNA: TGTGCCAGCAGCCGCCGATGGGGGGCGGGCACCGGGGAGCTGTTTTTT. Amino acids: CASSRRWGAGTGELFF.

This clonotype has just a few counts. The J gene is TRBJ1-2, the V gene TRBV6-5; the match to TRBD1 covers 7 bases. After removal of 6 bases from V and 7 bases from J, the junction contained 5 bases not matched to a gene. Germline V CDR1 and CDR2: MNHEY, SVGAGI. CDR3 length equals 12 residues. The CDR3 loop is CASRGQIGGYTF. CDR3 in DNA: TGTGCCAGCAGGGGACAGATTGGTGGCTACACCTTC.

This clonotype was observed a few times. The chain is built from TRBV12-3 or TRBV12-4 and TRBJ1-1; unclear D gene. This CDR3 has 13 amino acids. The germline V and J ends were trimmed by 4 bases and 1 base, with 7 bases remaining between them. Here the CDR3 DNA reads TGTGCCAGCAGTTCCGACAAGAACACTGAAGCTTTCTTT. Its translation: CASSSDKNTEAFF.

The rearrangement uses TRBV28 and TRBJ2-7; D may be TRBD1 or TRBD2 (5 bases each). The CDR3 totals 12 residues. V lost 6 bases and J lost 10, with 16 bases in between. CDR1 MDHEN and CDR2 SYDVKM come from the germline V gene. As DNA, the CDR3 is TGTGCCAGCAGGGGGGTTTTTTCTGGTCAGTACTTC. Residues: CASRGVFSGQYF.

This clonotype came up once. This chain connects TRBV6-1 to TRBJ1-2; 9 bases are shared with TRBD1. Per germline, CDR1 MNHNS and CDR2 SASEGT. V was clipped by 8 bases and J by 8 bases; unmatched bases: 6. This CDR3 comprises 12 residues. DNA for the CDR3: TGTGCCAGCGAAGGGACAGGGAAGGGCTACACCTTC. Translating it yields CASEGTGKGYTF.

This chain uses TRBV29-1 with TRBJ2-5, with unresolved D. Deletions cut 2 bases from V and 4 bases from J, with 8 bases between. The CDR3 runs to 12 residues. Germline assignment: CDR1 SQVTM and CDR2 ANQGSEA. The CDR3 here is CSVENWGETQYF. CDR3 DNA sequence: TGCAGCGTTGAAAACTGGGGAGAGACCCAGTACTTC.

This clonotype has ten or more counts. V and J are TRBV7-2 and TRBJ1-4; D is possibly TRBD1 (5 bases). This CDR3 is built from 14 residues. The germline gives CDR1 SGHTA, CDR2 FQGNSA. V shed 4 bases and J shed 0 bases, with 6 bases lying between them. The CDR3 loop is CASSWGATNEKLFF. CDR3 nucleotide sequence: TGTGCCAGCAGCTGGGGGGCAACTAATGAAAAACTGTTTTTT.

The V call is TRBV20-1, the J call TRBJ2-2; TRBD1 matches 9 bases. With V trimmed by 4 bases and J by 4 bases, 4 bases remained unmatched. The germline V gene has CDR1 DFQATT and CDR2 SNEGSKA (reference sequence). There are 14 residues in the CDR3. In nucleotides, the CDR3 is TGCAGTGCTAATGGACAGGGGATCACCGGGGAGCTGTTTTTT. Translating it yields CSANGQGITGELFF.

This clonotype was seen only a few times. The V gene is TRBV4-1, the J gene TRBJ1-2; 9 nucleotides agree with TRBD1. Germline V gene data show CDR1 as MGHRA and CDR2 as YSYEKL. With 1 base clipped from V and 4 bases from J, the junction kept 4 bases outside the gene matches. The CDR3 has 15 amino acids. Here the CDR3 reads CASSQGTGVRYGYTF. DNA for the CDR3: TGCGCCAGCAGCCAAGGGACAGGGGTTCGCTATGGCTACACCTTC.